Presented here are 29 T cell receptor beta chains from one specimen sequenced in a study of T cell responses to AZD1222 COVID-19 vaccine. Profiling relied on immunoSEQ multiplex PCR, and the TCRdb table lists in-frame clones only, not all of them. The sample holds 95,000 to 130,000 clones; 80% to 90% are singletons and the top ten take approximately 9.6%. The material sequenced was peripheral blood, taken on day 0 of AZD1222 vaccination. Every receptor here comes from an adult in good health.

Notes on this clone: One junction end disagrees with the germline gene, perhaps due to a read error. The chain uses TRBV30 and TRBJ2-3, with a tentative D call TRBD2 (7 bases). The CDR3 has 13 amino acids. Germline lookup yields CDR1 GTSNPN and CDR2 SVGIG (reference sequence). CDR3: CAWSPGGTDTQYF. The DNA of the CDR3 is TGTGCCTGGAGCCCGGGGGGCACGGATACGCAGTATTTT.

This sequence joins TRBV11-2 and TRBJ2-5; D possibly corresponds to TRBD2 (7 bases). Germline assignment: CDR1 SGHAT and CDR2 FQNNGV. Between the trimmed V and J ends, which lost 3 bases and 2 bases, there was a span of 16 bases. The CDR3 is 16 residues long. CDR3 region: CASSFKGRGRQETQYF. DNA of the CDR3: TGTGCCAGCAGCTTTAAGGGGCGGGGGCGTCAAGAGACCCAGTACTTC.

The chain combines TRBV11-2 with TRBJ2-5; no clear D. Germline CDR1 SGHAT, CDR2 FQNNGV. Trimming shortened V by 1 base and J by 2 bases, and 14 bases separated the two germline ends. The CDR3 has 16 amino acids. The CDR3 here is CASSLVGHLEQETQYF. Written as DNA, the CDR3 is TGTGCCAGCAGCTTAGTCGGTCACCTGGAGCAAGAGACCCAGTACTTC.

This clone was picked up a small number of times. The DNA for the CDR3 is TGTGCCAGCAGCGTAGACCCACAGCCCAATCAGCCCCAGCATTTT. This translates into CASSVDPQPNQPQHF. V gene TRBV9 combines with J gene TRBJ1-5; no definite D call. The CDR3 totals 15 residues. V was shortened by 0 bases and J by 3 bases, with 10 bases between the two germline ends. Germline lookup yields CDR1 SGDLS and CDR2 YYNGEE.

The J gene is TRBJ1-1, the V gene TRBV10-2; a possible D gene is TRBD1 (6 bases). V was cut by 7 bases and J by 0 bases, with 18 bases left in between. Germline CDR1 WSHSY, CDR2 SAAADI. CDR3 length equals 16 residues. CDR3 protein: CASTPTQGTVNTEAFF. DNA of the CDR3: TGCGCCAGCACCCCAACCCAGGGGACGGTGAACACTGAAGCTTTCTTT.

The J gene is TRBJ1-3, the V gene TRBV5-5, with D uncertain. The V gene lost 3 bases and the J gene lost 0 bases, with 10 bases spanning the gap. Germline loops: CDR1 SGHKS, CDR2 YYEKEE (reference sequence). The CDR3 runs to 15 residues. Written as DNA, the CDR3 is TGTGCCAGCAGCTCATCAGAGAGCTCTGGAAACACCATATATTTT. It encodes CASSSSESSGNTIYF.

This chain joins TRBV28 and TRBJ1-1; 8 bases map to TRBD1. The CDR3 covers 13 residues. V was clipped by 8 bases and J by 1 base; unmatched bases: 3. The germline gives CDR1 MDHEN, CDR2 SYDVKM. This CDR3 is CASYDRGNTEAFF. The DNA for the CDR3 is TGTGCCAGCTATGACAGGGGGAACACTGAAGCTTTCTTT.

The chain combines TRBV20-1 with TRBJ1-1; no definite D call. The V end lost 3 bases, the J end lost 1 base, and 12 bases lay between the germline ends. Germline V gene lookup returns CDR1 DFQATT and CDR2 SNEGSKA (reference sequence). The CDR3 totals 14 residues. The DNA of the CDR3 is TGCAGTGCTAGTGAAGGGCGGCGGAACACTGAAGCTTTCTTT. Protein: CSASEGRRNTEAFF.

The chain is built from TRBV6-5 and TRBJ2-7, with D tentatively TRBD1 or TRBD2 (5 bases each). This CDR3 is built from 15 residues. CDR1 is MNHEY, CDR2 SVGAGI, per germline. V lost 5 bases and J lost 3, with 17 bases in between. The chain's CDR3 is CASSKGPEGFYEQYF. The CDR3 DNA sequence: TGTGCCAGCAGTAAGGGACCAGAAGGGTTCTACGAGCAGTACTTC.

The rearrangement uses TRBV7-9 and TRBJ1-5; 8 positions match TRBD1. Germline V lookup: CDR1 SEHNR, CDR2 FQNEAQ (reference sequence). This CDR3 is 14 amino acids long. V was pared by 3 bases and J by 8 bases, with 6 bases of the junction left unmatched. CDR3 sequence: CASSLTGVGEPQHF. The CDR3 DNA is TGTGCCAGCAGCTTGACAGGGGTGGGGGAGCCCCAGCATTTT.

The chain employs TRBV7-9 and TRBJ1-5; a possible D gene is TRBD1 (5 bases). V lost 5 bases and J 0 bases, leaving 11 bases between the germline ends. Looked up from germline, CDR1 is SEHNR and CDR2 is FQNEAQ (reference sequence). This CDR3 spans 15 amino acids. CDR3 loop: CASSALGDSNQPQHF. In DNA form, the CDR3 reads TGTGCCAGCAGCGCCTTGGGGGATAGCAATCAGCCCCAGCATTTT.

This chain uses TRBV25-1 with TRBJ1-1; 8 bases map to TRBD1. The V gene end was trimmed by 4 bases and the J gene end by 0 bases; junction bases not matched to a gene: 4. The CDR3 has 15 amino acids. CDR1 is MGHDK and CDR2 is SYGVNS in the germline V gene. CDR3 in amino acids: CASSGRTGMNTEAFF. CDR3 nucleotide sequence: TGTGCCAGCAGTGGGCGGACAGGGATGAACACTGAAGCTTTCTTT.

The chain couples TRBV11-3 to TRBJ2-7, with 9 bases lining up with TRBD1. This CDR3 comprises 14 residues. Germline CDR1 reads SGHNT; CDR2 reads YENEEA. The junction had 3 bases not matched to a gene; V was cut back by 2 bases and J by 4 bases. The CDR3 region has the DNA TGTGCCAGCAGCTTACACGGGACAGGGTACGAGCAGTACTTC. Its translation is CASSLHGTGYEQYF.

This clone has just one count. The DNA of the CDR3 is TGTGCCAGCAGTTCCTCCGGAGGACTAGCTGCAACCGAGCAGTACTTC. This gives the protein CASSSSGGLAATEQYF. The J gene is TRBJ2-7, the V gene TRBV6-2 or TRBV6-3, with 8 bases fitting TRBD2. Germline V gene sequence: CDR1 MNHEY, CDR2 SVGEGT. The CDR3 has 16 amino acids. Trimming cost V 4 bases and J 6 bases; bases outside gene matches: 14.

This clone was observed a handful of times. CDR3 sequence reads: CASSSSGRRDTEAFF. For the CDR3, the DNA is TGCGCCAGCAGCTCGTCGGGACGTCGCGACACTGAAGCTTTCTTT. The chain is built from TRBV5-1 and TRBJ1-1; tentatively, D is TRBD1 (5 bases). V was shortened by 3 bases and J by 3 bases, with 15 bases between the two germline ends. Germline V gene sequence: CDR1 SGHRS, CDR2 YFSETQ. There are 15 residues in the CDR3.

The gene calls are TRBV27 and TRBJ2-5; no reliable D call. The CDR3 is 12 residues long. Trimming removed 8 bases at V and 2 bases at J, with 9 bases between. Germline V gives CDR1 MNHEY, CDR2 SMNVEV (reference sequence). Written as DNA, the CDR3 is TGTGCCAGCGGTGTTGCGCAAGAGACCCAGTACTTC. It translates to CASGVAQETQYF.

This sequence joins TRBV28 and TRBJ1-1, with 9 bases lining up with TRBD1. Per germline, CDR1 MDHEN and CDR2 SYDVKM. The CDR3 extends over 13 amino acids. J lost 5 bases, V lost 10 bases, and 8 bases had no gene match. The CDR3 coding sequence is TGTGCCATCGCGACAGGGGGGTGGACTGAAGCTTTCTTT. Protein product: CAIATGGWTEAFF.

The chain joins TRBV6-2 or TRBV6-3 to TRBJ1-1; 9 bases align to TRBD1. Germline-derived CDR1 and CDR2 are MNHEY and SVGEGT. The CDR3 length is 16 residues. The ends lost 4 bases at V and 1 base at J; junction bases unmatched: 7. CDR3 sequence: CASSSSDRGSNTEAFF. DNA for the CDR3: TGTGCCAGCAGTTCCTCGGACAGGGGATCGAACACTGAAGCTTTCTTT.

This chain links TRBV3-1 (or the pseudogene TRBV3-2) with TRBJ1-6; D unresolved. The germline V gene has CDR1 LGHDT and CDR2 YNNKEL (reference sequence). V was pared by 4 bases and J by 6 bases, with 16 bases between. This CDR3 spans 16 amino acids. This chain's CDR3 is CASSLRRRPGNSPLHF. As DNA, the CDR3 is TGTGCCAGCAGCCTTCGAAGGCGCCCAGGTAATTCACCCCTCCACTTT.

CDR3 nucleotide sequence: TGTGCCAGCCGGGATTGGAACACTGAAGCTTTCTTT. Its translation: CASRDWNTEAFF. The genes are TRBV7-2 and TRBJ1-1; D call uncertain. Germline V lookup: CDR1 SGHTA, CDR2 FQGNSA. The CDR3 extends over 12 amino acids. Trimming left V 8 bases short and J 1 base short, with 8 bases between.

This chain connects TRBV7-2 to TRBJ2-1; D ambiguous. This CDR3 comprises 16 residues. Trimming removed 2 bases at V and 2 bases at J, with 13 bases between. Germline values: CDR1 SGHTA, CDR2 FQGNSA. In nucleotides, the CDR3 is TGTGCCAGCAGCTTACAGCAGCGCTCGACCTACAATGAGCAGTTCTTC. Amino acids: CASSLQQRSTYNEQFF.

The V call is TRBV18, the J call TRBJ2-1; TRBD1 aligns across 9 bases. CDR1 KGHSH and CDR2 LQKENI come from the germline V gene. There are 16 residues in the CDR3. V gave up 3 bases and J gave up 4 bases; unmatched junction bases: 7. The CDR3 nucleotides are TGTGCCAGCTCACCCCCCGGACAGGGGAGTTACAATGAGCAGTTCTTC. Translating it yields CASSPPGQGSYNEQFF. The entire variable domain, with the rest obtained from reference TRBV18 and TRBJ2-1, is as follows: NAGVMQNPRHLVRRRGQEARLRCSPMKGHSHVYWYRQLPEEGLKFMVYLQKENIIDESGMPKERFSAEFPKEGPSILRIQQVVRGDSAAYFCASSPPGQGSYNEQFFGPGTRLTVL.

The rearrangement uses TRBV11-2 and TRBJ1-2, with a weak D call TRBD1 (5 bases). V lost 4 bases and J lost 3, with 12 bases in between. The length of the CDR3 is 14 residues. The germline V gene encodes CDR1 SGHAT and CDR2 FQNNGV. The CDR3 DNA sequence: TGTGCCAGCAGCTCGACCGGGGCGGACTATGGCTACACCTTC. Amino acids: CASSSTGADYGYTF.

V usage is TRBV9 and J usage is TRBJ2-1; D is possibly TRBD1 or TRBD2 (5 bases each). The CDR3 is made up of 17 amino acids. Trimming cost V 3 bases and J 4 bases, with 20 bases left between them. Per germline, CDR1 SGDLS and CDR2 YYNGEE. The CDR3 here is CASSAQVRLEGYNEQFF. Written as DNA, the CDR3 is TGTGCCAGCAGCGCCCAGGTTCGCCTTGAGGGGTACAATGAGCAGTTCTTC.

V is TRBV3-1 (or the pseudogene TRBV3-2) and J is TRBJ1-6, with 7 bases matching TRBD1. Trimming cost V 0 bases and J 0 bases; bases outside gene matches: 5. There are 18 residues in the CDR3. Germline V gene sequence: CDR1 LGHDT, CDR2 YNNKEL (reference sequence). As DNA, the CDR3 is TGTGCCAGCAGCCAAGATGGTCAGGGGGGCTCCTATAATTCACCCCTCCACTTT. It yields the protein CASSQDGQGGSYNSPLHF.

This clone was recorded once. V gene TRBV4-1 combines with J gene TRBJ2-7, with a possible D match to TRBD1 (5 bases). The V end lost 4 bases, the J end lost 0 bases, and 16 bases lay between the germline ends. Germline loops: CDR1 MGHRA, CDR2 YSYEKL. The CDR3 loop spans 16 amino acids. The CDR3 region has the DNA TGCGCCAGCAGCCGGGGCCTATGGCAGAGCTCCTACGAGCAGTACTTC. Amino acids: CASSRGLWQSSYEQYF.

This chain links TRBV7-3 with TRBJ2-1, with 10 bases aligning to TRBD1. The CDR3 runs to 15 residues. With 5 bases clipped from V and 7 bases from J, the junction kept 8 bases outside the gene matches. Germline V CDR1 and CDR2: SGHTA, FQGTGA. CDR3 sequence (DNA): TGTGCCAGCAGCGTGACAGGGGGCGCCGGGAATGAGCAGTTCTTC. Translation gives CASSVTGGAGNEQFF.

DNA for the CDR3: TGTGCCAGCAGCTCCCCCGGCGGGGGAACTAACTATGGCTACACCTTC. Protein product: CASSSPGGGTNYGYTF. V gene TRBV5-5 combines with J gene TRBJ1-2, with D perhaps TRBD1 (5 bases). The V end was cut by 3 bases, the J end by 0 bases, with 15 bases between. CDR3 length: 16 residues. CDR1 and CDR2 (germline): SGHKS, YYEKEE (reference sequence).

The J gene is TRBJ1-2, the V gene TRBV7-2; D is ambiguous. Germline-derived CDR1 and CDR2 are SGHTA and FQGNSA. The CDR3 is made up of 14 amino acids. V gave up 5 bases and J gave up 5 bases, with 15 bases separating them. For the CDR3, the DNA is TGTGCCAGCAGCCAAATCTGGGCTGATTATGGCTACACCTTC. It yields the protein CASSQIWADYGYTF. Filled out from reference TRBV7-2 and TRBJ1-2, the complete variable domain reads GAGVSQSPSNKVTEKGKDVELRCDPISGHTALYWYRQSLGQGLEFLIYFQGNSAPDKSGLPSDRFSAERTGGSVSTLTIQRTQQEDSAVYLCASSQIWADYGYTFGSGTRLTVV.